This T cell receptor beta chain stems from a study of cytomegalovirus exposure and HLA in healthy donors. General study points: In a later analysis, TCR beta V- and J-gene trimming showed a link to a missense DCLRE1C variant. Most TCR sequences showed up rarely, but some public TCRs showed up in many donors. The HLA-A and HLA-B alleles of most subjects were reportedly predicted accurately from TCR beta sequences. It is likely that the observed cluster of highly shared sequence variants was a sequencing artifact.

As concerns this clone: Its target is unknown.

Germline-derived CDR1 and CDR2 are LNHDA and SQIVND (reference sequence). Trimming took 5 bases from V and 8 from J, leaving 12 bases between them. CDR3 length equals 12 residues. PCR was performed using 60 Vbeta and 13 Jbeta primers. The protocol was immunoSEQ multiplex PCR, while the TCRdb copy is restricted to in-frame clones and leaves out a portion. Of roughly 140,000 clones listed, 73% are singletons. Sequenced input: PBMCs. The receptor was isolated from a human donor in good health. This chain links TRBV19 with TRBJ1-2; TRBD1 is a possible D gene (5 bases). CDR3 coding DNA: TGTGCCAGTAGTTCAGGGTTAGGCGGCTACACCTTC. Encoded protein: CASSSGLGGYTF.